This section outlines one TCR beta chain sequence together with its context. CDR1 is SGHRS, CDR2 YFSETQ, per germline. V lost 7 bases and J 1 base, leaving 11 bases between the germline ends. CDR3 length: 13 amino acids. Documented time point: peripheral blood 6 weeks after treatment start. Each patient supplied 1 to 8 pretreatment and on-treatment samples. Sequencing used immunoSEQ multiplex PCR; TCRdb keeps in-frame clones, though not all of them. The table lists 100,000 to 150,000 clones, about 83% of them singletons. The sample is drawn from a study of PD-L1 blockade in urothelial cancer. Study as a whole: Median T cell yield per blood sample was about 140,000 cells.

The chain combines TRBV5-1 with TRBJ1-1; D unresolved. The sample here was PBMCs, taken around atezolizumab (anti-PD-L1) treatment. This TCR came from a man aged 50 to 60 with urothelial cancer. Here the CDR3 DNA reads TGCGCCAGCGACCCGGGAGGGAACACTGAAGCTTTCTTT. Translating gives CASDPGGNTEAFF.